The source of this TCR beta chain is a study of spatial heterogeneity in lung cancer. Study-wide context: Raw reads showed each unique TCR and UMI combination turning up more than ten times on average.

Carried by each TCR cDNA molecule was a unique molecular identifier. TCRdb called the 5' RACE reads again in MiXCR, with one record for every CDR3 protein. The sample lists 89,000 or so distinct CDR3 sequences, approximately 20% occurring once. Study-wide points: In blood, ubiquitous expanded tumor TCRs appeared more at resection than follow-up.

CDR1 is MDHEN, CDR2 SYDVKM, per germline. The CDR3 sequence is 14 residues long. Deletions cut 11 bases from V and 10 bases from J, with 21 bases between. Time point described: sample taken at primary tumor resection. Sequencing was performed on whole RNA extracted from tumor and nontumor lung tissue, or from frozen PBMC, and the material was left unsorted. Samples were donated by 72 untreated early-stage non-small cell lung cancer patients. As to this clonotype: Its cognate antigen is unknown.

V and J are TRBV28 and TRBJ1-6; D may be TRBD1 (5 bases). The source material was PBMCs, sampled at surgery. This receptor was obtained from a male donor with early-stage non-small cell lung cancer. For the CDR3, the DNA is TGTGCCCTTCCTTGGGGGGGAAGGGGATCACCCCTCCACTTT. Its translation: CALPWGGRGSPLHF.